The present entry profiles one T cell receptor beta chain with its context. V dropped 0 bases and J dropped 6 bases, with 7 bases sitting between them. CDR3 length equals 12 residues. Germline values: CDR1 GTSNPN, CDR2 SVGIG (reference sequence). The data originate from a study of T cell responses to AZD1222 COVID-19 vaccine. The assay was immunoSEQ multiplex PCR, and TCRdb's table has in-frame clones only and misses some. The data show around 97,000 clones, roughly 88% seen once. This receptor was identified in an adult in good health. The source material was peripheral blood, sampled on day 0 of AZD1222 vaccination. This chain connects TRBV30 to TRBJ2-3; D is unresolved. CDR3 sequence (DNA): TGTGCCTGGAGTGTTCGTCGGGATACGCAGTATTTT. Its protein is CAWSVRRDTQYF. The full variable domain, in which reference TRBV30 and TRBJ2-3 provide the parts outside the CDR3, is SQTIHQWPATLVQPVGSPLSLECTVEGTSNPNLYWYRQAAGRGLQLLFYSVGIGQISSEVPQNLSASRPQDRQFILSSKKLLLSDSGFYLCAWSVRRDTQYFGPGTRLTVL.